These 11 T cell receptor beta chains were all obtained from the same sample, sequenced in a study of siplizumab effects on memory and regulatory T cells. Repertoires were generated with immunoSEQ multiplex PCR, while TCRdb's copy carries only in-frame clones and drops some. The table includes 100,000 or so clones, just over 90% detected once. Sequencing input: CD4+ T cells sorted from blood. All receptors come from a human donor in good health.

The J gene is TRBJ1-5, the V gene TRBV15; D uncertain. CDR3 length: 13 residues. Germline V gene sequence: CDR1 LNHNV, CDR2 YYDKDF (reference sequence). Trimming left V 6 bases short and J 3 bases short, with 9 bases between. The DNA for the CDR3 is TGTGCCACCAGTCCCGGCCCCAATCAGCCCCAGCATTTT. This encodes CATSPGPNQPQHF.

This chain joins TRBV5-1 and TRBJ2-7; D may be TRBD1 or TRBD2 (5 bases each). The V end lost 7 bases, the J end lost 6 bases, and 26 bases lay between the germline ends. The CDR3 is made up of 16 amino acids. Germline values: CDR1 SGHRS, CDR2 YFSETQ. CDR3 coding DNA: TGCGCCAGCCTTAGGGAGCCAGGGATCGGTTATAGCGAGCAGTACTTC. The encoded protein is CASLREPGIGYSEQYF. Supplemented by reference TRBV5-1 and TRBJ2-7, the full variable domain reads KAGVTQTPRYLIKTRGQQVTLSCSPISGHRSVSWYQQTPGQGLQFLFEYFSETQRNKGNFPGRFSGRQFSNSRSEMNVSTLELGDSALYLCASLREPGIGYSEQYFGPGTRLTVT.

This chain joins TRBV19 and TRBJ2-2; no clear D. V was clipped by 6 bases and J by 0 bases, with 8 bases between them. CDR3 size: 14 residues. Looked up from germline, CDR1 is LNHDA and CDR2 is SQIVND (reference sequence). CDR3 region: CASRKVTNTGELFF. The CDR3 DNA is TGTGCCAGTAGGAAGGTCACGAACACCGGGGAGCTGTTTTTT.

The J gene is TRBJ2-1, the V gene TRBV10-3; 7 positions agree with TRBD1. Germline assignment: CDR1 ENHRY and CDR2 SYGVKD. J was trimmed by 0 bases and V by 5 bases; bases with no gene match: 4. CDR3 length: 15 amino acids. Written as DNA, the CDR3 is TGTGCCATCAGTTCCGGGACAGACTCCTACAATGAGCAGTTCTTC. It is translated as CAISSGTDSYNEQFF.

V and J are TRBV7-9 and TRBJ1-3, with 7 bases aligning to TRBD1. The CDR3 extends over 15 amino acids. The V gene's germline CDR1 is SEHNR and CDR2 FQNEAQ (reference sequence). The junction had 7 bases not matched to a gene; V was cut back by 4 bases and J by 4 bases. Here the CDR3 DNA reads TGTGCCAGCAGCTCCTCCGGGACAGTGGGAAACACCATATATTTT. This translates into CASSSSGTVGNTIYF.

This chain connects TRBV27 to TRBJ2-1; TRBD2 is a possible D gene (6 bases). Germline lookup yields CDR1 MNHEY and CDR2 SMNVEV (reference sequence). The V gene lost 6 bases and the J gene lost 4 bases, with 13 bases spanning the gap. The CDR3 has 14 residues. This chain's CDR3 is CASRKTGAYNEQFF. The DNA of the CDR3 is TGTGCCAGCAGGAAAACGGGAGCTTACAATGAGCAGTTCTTC.

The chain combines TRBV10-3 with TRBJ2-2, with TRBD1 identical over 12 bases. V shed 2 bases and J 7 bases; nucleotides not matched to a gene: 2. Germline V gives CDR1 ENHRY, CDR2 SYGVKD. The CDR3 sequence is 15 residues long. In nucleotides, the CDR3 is TGTGCCATCAGTGAGCGGGACAGGGGGCTCGGGGAGCTGTTTTTT. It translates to CAISERDRGLGELFF.

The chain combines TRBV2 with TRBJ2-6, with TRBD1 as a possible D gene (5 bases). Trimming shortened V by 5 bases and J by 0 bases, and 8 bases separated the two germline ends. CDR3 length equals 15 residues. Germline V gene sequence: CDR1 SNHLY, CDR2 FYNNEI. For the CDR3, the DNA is TGTGCCAGCAGTCTTGACAGCTCTGGGGCCAACGTCCTGACTTTC. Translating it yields CASSLDSSGANVLTF.

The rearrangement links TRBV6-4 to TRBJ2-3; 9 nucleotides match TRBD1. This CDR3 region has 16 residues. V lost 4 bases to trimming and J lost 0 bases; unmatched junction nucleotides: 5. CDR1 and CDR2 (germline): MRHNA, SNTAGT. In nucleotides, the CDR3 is TGTGCCAGCAGTGCCCTGACAGGGGGAAGCACAGATACGCAGTATTTT. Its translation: CASSALTGGSTDTQYF.

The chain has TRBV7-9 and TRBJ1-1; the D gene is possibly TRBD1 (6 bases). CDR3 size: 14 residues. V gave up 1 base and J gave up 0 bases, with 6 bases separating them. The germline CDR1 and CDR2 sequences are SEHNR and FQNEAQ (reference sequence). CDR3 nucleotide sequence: TGTGCCAGCAGCTTAGGGACAGTGAACACTGAAGCTTTCTTT. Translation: CASSLGTVNTEAFF.

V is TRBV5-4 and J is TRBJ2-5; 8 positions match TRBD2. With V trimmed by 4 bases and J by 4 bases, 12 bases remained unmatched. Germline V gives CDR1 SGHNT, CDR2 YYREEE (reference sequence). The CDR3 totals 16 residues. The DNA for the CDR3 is TGTGCCAGCAGCGACTACGGGGGGGGAAAAACAGAGACCCAGTACTTC. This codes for CASSDYGGGKTETQYF.